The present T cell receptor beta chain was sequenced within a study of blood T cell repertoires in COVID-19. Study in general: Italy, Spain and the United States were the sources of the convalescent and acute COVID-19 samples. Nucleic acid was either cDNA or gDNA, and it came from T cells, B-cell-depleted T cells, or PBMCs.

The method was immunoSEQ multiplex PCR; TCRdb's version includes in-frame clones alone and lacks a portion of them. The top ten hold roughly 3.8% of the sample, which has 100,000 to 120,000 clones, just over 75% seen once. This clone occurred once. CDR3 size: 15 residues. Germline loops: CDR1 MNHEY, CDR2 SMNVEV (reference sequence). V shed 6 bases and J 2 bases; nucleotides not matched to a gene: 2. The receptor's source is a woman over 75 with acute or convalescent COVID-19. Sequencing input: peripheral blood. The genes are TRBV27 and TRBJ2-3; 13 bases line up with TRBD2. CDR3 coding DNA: TGTGCCAGCAGGGGACTAGCGGGAATCACAGATACGCAGTATTTT. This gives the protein CASRGLAGITDTQYF.